The following is a TCR beta chain sequence with its context. Its antigen is as yet unknown. These data are taken from a study of beta chain features in type 1 diabetes. Whole-study findings and limits: All four CD4+ subsets from Type 1 diabetes patients carried moderately but significantly shorter TCRB CDR3s.

V lost 0 bases to trimming and J lost 3 bases; unmatched junction nucleotides: 4. CDR1 and CDR2 (germline): SGHRS, YFSETQ. The CDR3 spans 15 residues. Of the isolated RNA, all was reverse transcribed, and so the sequenced material was expressed TCRB transcripts. The data were produced by immunoSEQ multiplex PCR, yet TCRdb's version contains in-frame clones alone and is incomplete. The repertoire has about 23,000 clones, 55% to 75% of them found once; the top ten carry about 4%. Sequencing used Tregs from blood. The source of this sequence is a man aged 18 to 29 with type 1 diabetes. The chain carries TRBV5-1 and TRBJ2-7, with 9 bases fitting TRBD2. The CDR3 bases are TGCGCCAGCAGCTTGGTGTCAGCGGGGGGCTACGAGCAGTACTTC. Protein sequence: CASSLVSAGGYEQYF.